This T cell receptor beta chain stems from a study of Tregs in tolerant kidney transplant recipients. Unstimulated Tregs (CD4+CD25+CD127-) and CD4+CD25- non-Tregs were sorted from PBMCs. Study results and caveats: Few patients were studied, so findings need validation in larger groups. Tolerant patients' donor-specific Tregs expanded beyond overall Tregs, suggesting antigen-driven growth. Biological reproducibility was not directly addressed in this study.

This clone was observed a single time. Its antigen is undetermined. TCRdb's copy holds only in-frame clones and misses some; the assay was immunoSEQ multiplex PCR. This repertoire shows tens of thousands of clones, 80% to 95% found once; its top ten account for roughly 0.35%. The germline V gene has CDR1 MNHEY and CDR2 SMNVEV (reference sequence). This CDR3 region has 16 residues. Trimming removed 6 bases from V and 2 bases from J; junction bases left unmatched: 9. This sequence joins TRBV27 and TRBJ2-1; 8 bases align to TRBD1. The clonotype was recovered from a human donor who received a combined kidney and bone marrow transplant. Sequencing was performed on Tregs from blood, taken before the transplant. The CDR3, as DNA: TGTGCCAGCAGCCCCTGGGACAGGTTCACCTACAATGAGCAGTTCTTC. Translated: CASSPWDRFTYNEQFF.